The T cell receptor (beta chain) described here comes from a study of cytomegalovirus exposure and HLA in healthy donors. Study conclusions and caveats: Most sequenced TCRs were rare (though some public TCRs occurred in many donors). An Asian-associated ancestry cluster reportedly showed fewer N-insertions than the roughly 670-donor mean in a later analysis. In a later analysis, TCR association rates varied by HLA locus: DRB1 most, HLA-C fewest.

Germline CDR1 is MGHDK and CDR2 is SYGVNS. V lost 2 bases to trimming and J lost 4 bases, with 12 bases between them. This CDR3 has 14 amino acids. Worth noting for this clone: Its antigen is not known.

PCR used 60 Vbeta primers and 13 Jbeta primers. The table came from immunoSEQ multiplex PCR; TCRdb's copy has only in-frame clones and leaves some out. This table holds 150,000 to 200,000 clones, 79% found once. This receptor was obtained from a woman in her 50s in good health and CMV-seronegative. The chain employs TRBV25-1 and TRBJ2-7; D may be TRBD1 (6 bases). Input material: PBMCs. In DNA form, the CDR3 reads TGTGCCAGCAGTGAAATTGGGGACATATACGAGCAGTACTTC. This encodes CASSEIGDIYEQYF.